One sample yielded the 25 T cell receptor beta chains listed below, sequenced in a study of blood T cell repertoires in COVID-19. Produced via immunoSEQ multiplex PCR; TCRdb's table is partial and in-frame only. In the table there are some 100,000 clones, roughly nine tenths of which are singletons. Sequencing was carried out using peripheral blood. Every receptor here comes from a human donor with active COVID-19. The donor label of this sample is uncertain.

The chain is built from TRBV19 and TRBJ2-3, with 7 bases matching TRBD1. Germline CDR1 and CDR2: LNHDA and SQIVND (reference sequence). The CDR3 covers 15 residues. V trimming: 3 bases; J trimming: 2 bases; junction bases outside the gene matches: 5. Here the CDR3 reads CASSIGDSFTDTQYF. The CDR3 nucleotides read TGTGCCAGTAGTATTGGGGACAGCTTCACAGATACGCAGTATTTT.

V is TRBV5-6 and J is TRBJ1-2, with 10 bases matching TRBD1. The CDR3 is 17 amino acids. From germline, CDR1 is SGHDT and CDR2 YYEEEE. After removal of 2 bases from V and 7 bases from J, the junction contained 14 bases not matched to a gene. This CDR3 is CASSFSFGTGVFSGYTF. The DNA for the CDR3 is TGTGCCAGCAGCTTTAGTTTCGGGACAGGGGTATTTAGTGGCTACACCTTC.

The J gene is TRBJ2-7, the V gene TRBV7-9; 9 nucleotides match TRBD1. This CDR3 has 15 residues. V shed 4 bases, J shed 0 bases, and the junction held 4 bases outside the gene matches. CDR1 is SEHNR and CDR2 is FQNEAQ in the germline V gene (reference sequence). This CDR3 reads CASSWDRAYSYEQYF. The CDR3 nucleotides read TGTGCCAGCAGCTGGGACAGGGCCTACTCCTACGAGCAGTACTTC.

This chain joins TRBV7-3 and TRBJ2-1; the D is unclear. There are 13 residues in the CDR3. Trimming shortened V by 5 bases and J by 9 bases, and 14 bases separated the two germline ends. CDR1 and CDR2 from the germline V gene are SGHTA and FQGTGA. CDR3 bases: TGTGCCAGCAGCCCAGACACCTTCAGTGAGCAGTTCTTC. Protein: CASSPDTFSEQFF.

As for this clone: A junction end diverges from the germline sequence, so it may reflect a read error. This chain uses TRBV3-1 (or the pseudogene TRBV3-2) with TRBJ2-1; tentative D call: TRBD2 (5 bases). Germline V CDR1 and CDR2: LGHDT, YNNKEL (reference sequence). The CDR3 totals 11 residues. The CDR3 region has the DNA TGTGCCAGCAGCCAGGGAGCGGTTCAGGTCTTC. Residues: CASSQGAVQVF.

V usage is TRBV2 and J usage is TRBJ2-2, with 8 positions matching TRBD2. CDR1 and CDR2 from the germline V gene are SNHLY and FYNNEI. V shed 2 bases, J shed 4 bases, and the junction held 3 bases outside the gene matches. There are 15 residues in the CDR3. The DNA for the CDR3 is TGTGCCAGCAGTGAACCGGGGGGGGGCACCGGGGAGCTGTTTTTT. Translated, it gives CASSEPGGGTGELFF.

The chain recombines TRBV9 with TRBJ2-1, with 8 bases matching TRBD2. The CDR3 spans 15 residues. Germline CDR1 and CDR2: SGDLS and YYNGEE. V gave up 0 bases and J gave up 6 bases; unmatched junction bases: 5. The CDR3 region is CASSVVPGGPNEQFF. In DNA, the CDR3 is TGTGCCAGCAGCGTAGTACCGGGGGGGCCCAATGAGCAGTTCTTC. Complete variable domain (other parts from reference TRBV9 and TRBJ2-1): DSGVTQTPKHLITATGQRVTLRCSPRSGDLSVYWYQQSLDQGLQFLIQYYNGEERAKGNILERFSAQQFPDLHSELNLSSLELGDSALYFCASSVVPGGPNEQFFGPGTRLTVL.

The chain uses TRBV28 and TRBJ1-6; TRBD1 matches 8 bases. CDR1 and CDR2 from the germline V gene are MDHEN and SYDVKM. J was trimmed by 10 bases and V by 3 bases; bases with no gene match: 8. This CDR3 has 15 residues. Written as DNA, the CDR3 is TGTGCCAGCAGTTTGCGCAGGGGGCTAGGGTCACCCCTCCACTTT. Residues: CASSLRRGLGSPLHF.

Worth noting for this clone: At one end the junction does not follow the germline gene, possibly because of a read error. The genes are TRBV7-2 and TRBJ2-2; D is possibly TRBD2 (5 bases). There are 16 residues in the CDR3. Germline V CDR1 and CDR2: SGHTA, FQGNSA. CDR3 amino acids: CASSPGIGQNTGEPFF. As DNA, the CDR3 is TGTGCCAGCAGCCCCGGCATCGGCCAGAACACCGGGGAGCCGTTTTTT.

The chain has TRBV12-5 and TRBJ2-3, with 14 bases aligning to TRBD2. Germline CDR1 and CDR2: LGHNT and FRNRAP. The CDR3 sequence is 18 residues long. Trimming took 3 bases from V and 8 from J; bases not matched to a gene: 13. In DNA form, the CDR3 reads TGTGCTAGTGGTTTTAGGGGACTAGCGGGGGCCCCAGGGGGTACGCAGTATTTT. Residues: CASGFRGLAGAPGGTQYF. Looking up the rest from reference TRBV12-5 and TRBJ2-3 gives the full variable domain: DARVTQTPRHKVTEMGQEVTMRCQPILGHNTVFWYRQTMMQGLELLAYFRNRAPLDDSGMPKDRFSAEMPDATLATLKIQPSEPRDSAVYFCASGFRGLAGAPGGTQYFGPGTRLTVL.

V and J are TRBV18 and TRBJ1-5; 11 bases map to TRBD1. The ends lost 3 bases at V and 6 bases at J; junction bases unmatched: 7. The CDR3 has 16 residues. CDR1 and CDR2 from the germline V gene are KGHSH and LQKENI. CDR3 region: CASSPSDRGRAQPQHF. For the CDR3, the DNA is TGTGCCAGCTCACCTTCGGACAGGGGGCGGGCTCAGCCCCAGCATTTT.

V usage is TRBV14 and J usage is TRBJ2-7; 11 bases are shared with TRBD2. V was pared by 0 bases and J by 0 bases, with 10 bases of the junction left unmatched. The germline CDR1 and CDR2 sequences are SGHDN and FVKESK. The CDR3 loop spans 19 amino acids. CDR3 region: CASSQDRKTSGALSYEQYF. The DNA for the CDR3 is TGTGCCAGCAGCCAAGATCGGAAGACTAGCGGGGCCCTCTCCTACGAGCAGTACTTC.

The chain recombines TRBV19 with TRBJ1-1, with D possibly matching TRBD1 (5 bases). From germline, CDR1 is LNHDA and CDR2 SQIVND (reference sequence). Between the trimmed V and J ends, which lost 3 bases and 1 base, there was a span of 12 bases. The CDR3 consists of 15 residues. The CDR3 loop is CASSIRGHQNTEAFF. CDR3 nucleotide sequence: TGTGCCAGTAGTATCCGAGGACACCAGAACACTGAAGCTTTCTTT.

The chain is built from TRBV2 and TRBJ1-2; D unclear. The V and J ends lost 6 bases and 6 bases respectively, with 5 bases between them. This CDR3 has 10 residues. Germline V CDR1 and CDR2: SNHLY, FYNNEI. CDR3 sequence: CASSPDGYTF. CDR3 in DNA: TGTGCCAGCAGCCCAGATGGCTACACCTTC.

This chain links TRBV2 with TRBJ2-7; TRBD2 agrees at 7 bases. V was clipped by 6 bases and J by 3 bases; unmatched bases: 14. The CDR3 consists of 16 residues. CDR1 is SNHLY, CDR2 FYNNEI, per germline. CDR3 sequence (DNA): TGTGCCAGCAGACCTAAAGGACTAGGTGTAGTCTACGAGCAGTACTTC. Protein product: CASRPKGLGVVYEQYF.

V gene TRBV19 combines with J gene TRBJ2-2; D may be TRBD1 (6 bases). The CDR3 loop spans 14 amino acids. The germline V gene encodes CDR1 LNHDA and CDR2 SQIVND (reference sequence). Trimming removed 7 bases at V and 5 bases at J, with 14 bases between. CDR3 bases: TGTGCCAGTACTAACAGGGATAGGACCGGGGAGCTGTTTTTT. As protein: CASTNRDRTGELFF.

V gene TRBV7-2 combines with J gene TRBJ2-2; TRBD1 aligns across 12 bases. There are 18 residues in the CDR3. V shed 5 bases, J shed 4 bases, and the junction held 11 bases outside the gene matches. Germline V gene lookup returns CDR1 SGHTA and CDR2 FQGNSA. CDR3: CASSVRDRGRIRTGELFF. CDR3 DNA sequence: TGTGCCAGCAGCGTACGGGACAGGGGGCGTATTCGCACCGGGGAGCTGTTTTTT.

This chain uses TRBV6-1 with TRBJ1-2; 7 bases line up with TRBD1. The CDR3 spans 16 residues. Trimming cost V 2 bases and J 6 bases; bases outside gene matches: 12. In germline, CDR1 is MNHNS, CDR2 SASEGT. The CDR3 region is CASSELVRGPFHGYTF. CDR3 bases: TGTGCCAGCAGTGAATTAGTGAGGGGGCCCTTTCATGGCTACACCTTC.

The chain links TRBV5-4 to TRBJ2-7, with 9 positions matching TRBD1. J lost 2 bases, V lost 4 bases, and 7 bases had no gene match. The length of the CDR3 is 15 residues. In germline, CDR1 is SGHNT, CDR2 YYREEE (reference sequence). The DNA for the CDR3 is TGTGCCAGCAGCCGCGGACAGGGGACTGCCTACGAGCAGTACTTC. Its translation: CASSRGQGTAYEQYF.

The V and J genes are TRBV24-1 and TRBJ2-7, with 9 bases aligning to TRBD1. Germline CDR1 and CDR2: KGHDR and SFDVKD. V lost 8 bases to trimming and J lost 3 bases; unmatched junction nucleotides: 10. The CDR3 sequence is 15 residues long. The CDR3 here is CATKRPGQGIYEQYF. The DNA of the CDR3 is TGTGCCACCAAACGGCCGGGACAGGGAATCTACGAGCAGTACTTC.

This chain joins TRBV20-1 and TRBJ2-2, with 9 nucleotides matching TRBD2. CDR1 and CDR2 (germline): DFQATT, SNEGSKA (reference sequence). The CDR3 sequence is 17 residues long. The V and J ends lost 3 bases and 0 bases, in that order; junction bases with no gene match: 8. The CDR3: CSASGSGGSPNTGELFF. For the CDR3, the DNA is TGCAGTGCTAGTGGTAGCGGGGGATCCCCGAACACCGGGGAGCTGTTTTTT.

V usage is TRBV7-2 and J usage is TRBJ2-1, with a weak D call TRBD2 (7 bases). V lost 3 bases and J lost 8, with 20 bases in between. Germline V gene sequence: CDR1 SGHTA, CDR2 FQGNSA. This CDR3 is 16 amino acids long. The CDR3: CASSFPPGGSWDEQFF. CDR3 coding DNA: TGTGCCAGCAGCTTCCCTCCGGGGGGCTCGTGGGATGAGCAGTTCTTC.

The J gene is TRBJ1-1, the V gene TRBV18; D unresolved. In germline, CDR1 is KGHSH, CDR2 LQKENI. Between the trimmed V and J ends, which lost 1 base and 4 bases, there was a span of 13 bases. This CDR3 has 15 amino acids. In DNA form, the CDR3 reads TGTGCCAGCTCACCACGGGAGGAGTTAAGCACTGAAGCTTTCTTT. Its translation is CASSPREELSTEAFF.

The genes are TRBV5-1 and TRBJ2-1, with D tentatively TRBD2 (6 bases). The germline gives CDR1 SGHRS, CDR2 YFSETQ. The V and J ends lost 4 bases and 2 bases respectively, with 13 bases between them. The CDR3 is made up of 15 amino acids. CDR3 loop: CASSAGLTTYNEQFF. CDR3 DNA sequence: TGCGCCAGCAGCGCCGGACTAACCACCTACAATGAGCAGTTCTTC.

The rearrangement joins TRBV5-6 to TRBJ1-3; no firm D call. V was trimmed by 1 base and J by 0 bases, leaving 14 bases between them. The germline V gene has CDR1 SGHDT and CDR2 YYEEEE. The CDR3 contains 17 residues. Here the CDR3 DNA reads TGTGCCAGCAGCTTGTCCGGGTTCATCTACTCTGGAAACACCATATATTTT. Amino acids: CASSLSGFIYSGNTIYF.